This T cell receptor beta chain was recovered during a study of blood T cell repertoires in COVID-19. Sequencing was performed with immunoSEQ multiplex PCR; in TCRdb, only in-frame clones are kept and a portion is missing. The table lists nearly 250,000 clones, 75% to 90% of them singletons. The CDR3 is made up of 14 amino acids. Germline CDR1 is MDHEN and CDR2 is SYDVKM. The V end lost 3 bases, the J end lost 0 bases, and 8 bases lay between the germline ends. The V gene is TRBV28, the J gene TRBJ1-2; the D is unclear. This TCR was recovered from a man aged 50 to 59 who had been exposed to COVID-19. Sequenced material: PBMCs or T cells enriched from blood (not recorded which). CDR3 region: CASSLVGPNYGYTF. CDR3 in DNA: TGTGCCAGCAGTTTGGTCGGTCCTAACTATGGCTACACCTTC.